Sequencing of this T cell receptor beta chain was carried out in a study of chemoradiotherapy in HPV16-positive cancers. Sequencing used immunoSEQ multiplex PCR; TCRdb keeps in-frame clones, though not all of them. The data show approximately 12,000 clones, more than 70% seen once. A note on this clone: The target antigen is unknown.

Points from the study as a whole: HPV-specific T cells were functionally defined from only two HPV16-positive patients. During treatment, candidate HPV-specific clones and E7-related motifs expanded in tumor.

Trimming removed 1 base from V and 2 bases from J; junction bases left unmatched: 5. This CDR3 contains 16 residues. Germline CDR1 and CDR2: SEHNR and FQNEAQ (reference sequence). This sequence was found in a human donor with HPV-associated anogenital cancer. The rearrangement links TRBV7-9 to TRBJ2-3; 8 bases line up with TRBD2. The sample was gathered from a patient who underwent chemoradiotherapy. CDR3: CASSLEIAGNTDTQYF. The CDR3 nucleotides are TGTGCCAGCAGCTTAGAGATAGCGGGGAACACAGATACGCAGTATTTT.